This is a list of T cell receptor beta chains from one sample in a study of CD8 T cells in Susac syndrome. TCRdb fed the immunoSEQ multiplex PCR reads into MiXCR, producing one record per CDR3 protein. The sample records about 290,000 distinct CDR3 sequences, 85% being singletons. Material for sequencing was CD8+ T cells from PBMCs. These receptors were taken from a human donor with multiple sclerosis. CDR3s include the opening cysteine and the closing phenylalanine or tryptophan. A D gene is named only where the DNA matches it firmly. Size values are once, few and many counts, or a class for expanded clones, and some rows have none.

abundance	j_gene	v_gene	d_gene	CDR3nt	CDR3aa
.	TRBJ2-3	TRBV27	TRBD2	TGTGCCAGCAGTATACAGACAGTCCCGGGACTAGCGGGCGCCGGGGATACGCAGTATTTT	CASSIQTVPGLAGAGDTQYF
.	TRBJ2-1	TRBV5-1	TRBD2	TGCGCCAGCAGCATCTATAAGCGGGAGGTACAGTTCTTC	CASSIYKREVQFF
.	TRBJ2-5	TRBV9	.	TGTGCCAGCAGCCGCCCCCAGGAGACCCAGTACTTC	CASSRPQETQYF
.	TRBJ2-7	TRBV27	.	TGTGCCAGCAGTTTACAAGTGAGGGTCGGGAGAGTCCACGAGCAGTACTTC	CASSLQVRVGRVHEQYF
.	TRBJ2-5	TRBV5-1	.	TGCGCCAGCAGGCGCTCCAGGGATGGGGTAGAGACCCGGTACTTC	CASRRSRDGVETRYF
.	TRBJ1-1	TRBV5-6	.	TGTGCCAGCAGCTTCGGATCCCGGGGGGCTGAAGCTTTCTTT	CASSFGSRGAEAFF
.	TRBJ2-1	TRBV12-3/TRBV12-4	TRBD2	TGTGCCAGCAGTGTGACTAGCACGATGGATGAGCAGTTCTTC	CASSVTSTMDEQFF
.	TRBJ2-7	TRBV30	TRBD2	TGTGCCTGGAGTGGAGTAGGGTGGCTAGCGGATACCCCGCTGGACTACGAGCAGTACTTC	CAWSGVGWLADTPLDYEQYF
.	TRBJ2-7	TRBV28	.	TGTGCCAGCAGTTTATTGGGTTACGAGCAGTACTTC	CASSLLGYEQYF
.	TRBJ2-4	TRBV13	.	TGTGCCAGCAGCTCCCCGGGGGCCTACATTCAGTACTTC	CASSSPGAYIQYF
.	TRBJ2-1	TRBV9	TRBD2	TGTGCCAGCAGCGAGCCCCGGACTAGCGGGAGGGCCGCTAGGAATGAGCAGTTCTTC	CASSEPRTSGRAARNEQFF
.	TRBJ1-5	TRBV30	TRBD1	TGTGCCTGGAGCCGTGGACAGGGCCTCAATCAGCCCCAGCATTTT	CAWSRGQGLNQPQHF
once	TRBJ2-3	TRBV28	.	TGTGCCAGCAGTTTTATGCCAGGCGGGGATACGCAGTATTTT	CASSFMPGGDTQYF
.	TRBJ2-1	TRBV14	TRBD2	TGTGCCAGCAGCCAAGATCTTGGACTAGCGGGGTACAATGAGCAGTTCTTC	CASSQDLGLAGYNEQFF
few	TRBJ2-7	TRBV27	.	TGTGCCAGCAGTTTGCGAGATCACGAGCAGTACTTC	CASSLRDHEQYF
.	TRBJ2-7	TRBV3-1	TRBD2	TGTGCCAGCGGACTAGCGTACTCCTACGAGCAGTACTTC	CASGLAYSYEQYF
.	TRBJ1-5	TRBV6-1	TRBD1	TGTGCCAGCACCCTCCTTCAGGGGGACAGGGCCTTATTTCAGCCCCAGCATTTT	CASTLLQGDRALFQPQHF
few	TRBJ1-1	TRBV20-1	.	TGCAGTGCTAGAGAGTATCACACTGAAGCTTTCTTT	CSAREYHTEAFF
.	TRBJ1-1	TRBV19	.	TGTGCCAGTAGTATACTCCCGAACACTGAAGCTTTCTTT	CASSILPNTEAFF